This passage covers 3 T cell receptor beta chains from one sample sequenced in a study of control samples from healthy donors and cancer patients. Using immunoSEQ multiplex PCR, the repertoire was profiled, and TCRdb retains in-frame clones only, with some absent. The table records roughly 180,000 clones, 93% of them present only once. Sequencing was done on a sample of blood. These receptors came from a woman aged 60-75 years in good health.

The genes are TRBV5-1 and TRBJ1-4, with D unresolved. V was shortened by 0 bases and J by 0 bases, with 9 bases between the two germline ends. The CDR3 totals 16 residues. The V gene's germline CDR1 is SGHRS and CDR2 YFSETQ. CDR3 loop: CASSLGALATNEKLFF. For the CDR3, the DNA is TGCGCCAGCAGCTTGGGGGCCTTGGCAACTAATGAAAAACTGTTTTTT.

This chain connects TRBV2 to TRBJ2-2; possibly TRBD1 for D (5 bases). V lost 3 bases and J 6 bases, leaving 11 bases between the germline ends. The germline V gene encodes CDR1 SNHLY and CDR2 FYNNEI. This CDR3 has 14 residues. The CDR3 loop reads CASSDQGVAGELFF. The CDR3 DNA is TGTGCCAGCAGTGATCAAGGGGTCGCCGGGGAGCTGTTTTTT. The complete variable domain, with remaining parts taken from reference TRBV2 and TRBJ2-2, reads EPEVTQTPSHQVTQMGQEVILRCVPISNHLYFYWYRQILGQKVEFLVSFYNNEISEKSEIFDDQFSVERPDGSNFTLKIRSTKLEDSAMYFCASSDQGVAGELFFGEGSRLTVL.

The chain combines TRBV10-3 with TRBJ1-1, with D unclear. The CDR3 runs 13 residues. V was cut by 3 bases and J by 6 bases, with 11 bases left in between. Germline CDR1 reads ENHRY; CDR2 reads SYGVKD. CDR3 bases: TGTGCCATCAGTGACCCGGTAGGCGCTGAAGCTTTCTTT. Translating gives CAISDPVGAEAFF.